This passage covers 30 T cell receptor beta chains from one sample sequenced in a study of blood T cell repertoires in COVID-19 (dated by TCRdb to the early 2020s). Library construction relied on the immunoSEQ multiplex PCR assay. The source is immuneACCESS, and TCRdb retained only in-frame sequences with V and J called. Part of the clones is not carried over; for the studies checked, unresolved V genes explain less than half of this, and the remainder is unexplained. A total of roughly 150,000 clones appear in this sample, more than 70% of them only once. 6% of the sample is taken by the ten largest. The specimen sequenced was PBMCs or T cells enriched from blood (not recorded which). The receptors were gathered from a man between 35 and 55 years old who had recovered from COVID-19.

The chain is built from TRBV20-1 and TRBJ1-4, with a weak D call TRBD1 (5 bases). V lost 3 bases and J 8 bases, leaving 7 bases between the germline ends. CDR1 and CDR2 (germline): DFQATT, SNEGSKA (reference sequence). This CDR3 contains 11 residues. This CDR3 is CSASKGEKLFF. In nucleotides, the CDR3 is TGCAGTGCTAGTAAGGGGGAAAAACTGTTTTTT.

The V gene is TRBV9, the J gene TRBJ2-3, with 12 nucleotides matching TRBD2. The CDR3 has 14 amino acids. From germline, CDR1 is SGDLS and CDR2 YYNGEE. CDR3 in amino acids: CTTLAGGSTDTQYF. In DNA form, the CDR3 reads TGTACCACTCTAGCGGGGGGGAGCACAGATACGCAGTATTTT.

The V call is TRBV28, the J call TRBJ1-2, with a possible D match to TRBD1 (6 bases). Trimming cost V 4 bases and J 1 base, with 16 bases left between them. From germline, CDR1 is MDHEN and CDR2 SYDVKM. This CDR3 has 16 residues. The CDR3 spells CASSSGQGNLNYGYTF. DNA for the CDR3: TGTGCCAGCAGTTCCGGGCAGGGGAACCTTAACTATGGCTACACCTTC.

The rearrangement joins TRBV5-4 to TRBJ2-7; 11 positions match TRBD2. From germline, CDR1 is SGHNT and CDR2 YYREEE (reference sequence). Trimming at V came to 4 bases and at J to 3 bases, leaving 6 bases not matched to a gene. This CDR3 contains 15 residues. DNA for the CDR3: TGTGCCAGCAGCGGGCCTAGCGGGGGGAACTACGAGCAGTACGTC. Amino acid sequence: CASSGPSGGNYEQYV.

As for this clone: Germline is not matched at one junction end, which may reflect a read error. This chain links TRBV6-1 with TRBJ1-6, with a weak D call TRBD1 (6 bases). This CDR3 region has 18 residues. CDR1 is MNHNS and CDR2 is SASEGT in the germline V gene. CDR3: CASSEAPRGGSYYSPLHF. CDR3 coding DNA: TGTGCCAGCAGTGAAGCTCCTCGAGGGGGAAGCTATTATTCACCCCTCCACTTT.

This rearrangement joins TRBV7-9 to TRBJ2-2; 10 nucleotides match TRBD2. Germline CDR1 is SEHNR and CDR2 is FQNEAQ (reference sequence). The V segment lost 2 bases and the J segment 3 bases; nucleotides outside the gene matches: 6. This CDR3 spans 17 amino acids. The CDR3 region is CASSLPLAGVYTGELFF. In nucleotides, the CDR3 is TGTGCCAGCAGCTTACCGCTAGCGGGGGTTTACACCGGGGAGCTGTTTTTT.

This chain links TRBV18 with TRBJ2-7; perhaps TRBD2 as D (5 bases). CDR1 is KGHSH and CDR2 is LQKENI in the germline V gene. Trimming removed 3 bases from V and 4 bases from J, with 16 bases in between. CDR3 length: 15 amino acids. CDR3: CASSPGTGRAYEQYF. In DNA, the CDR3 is TGTGCCAGCTCACCCGGAACCGGGCGGGCGTACGAGCAGTACTTC.

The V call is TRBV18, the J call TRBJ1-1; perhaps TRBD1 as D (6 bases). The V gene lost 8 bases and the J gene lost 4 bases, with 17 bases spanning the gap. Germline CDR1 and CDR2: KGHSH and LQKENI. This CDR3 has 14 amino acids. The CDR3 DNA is TGTGCCAGCGCACAGGGATATGGGAGCACTGAAGCTTTCTTT. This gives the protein CASAQGYGSTEAFF.

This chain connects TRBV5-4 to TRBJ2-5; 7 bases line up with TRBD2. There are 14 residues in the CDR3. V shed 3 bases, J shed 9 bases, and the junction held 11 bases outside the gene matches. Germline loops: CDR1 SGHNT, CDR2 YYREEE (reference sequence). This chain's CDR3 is CASSSAGGSPAQYF. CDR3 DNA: TGTGCCAGCAGCTCGGCCGGGGGGAGCCCAGCCCAGTACTTC.

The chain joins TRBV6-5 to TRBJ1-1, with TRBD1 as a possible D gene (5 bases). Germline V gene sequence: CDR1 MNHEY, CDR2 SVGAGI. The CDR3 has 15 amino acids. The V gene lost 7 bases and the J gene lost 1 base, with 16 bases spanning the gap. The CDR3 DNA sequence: TGTGCCAGCAAGACCATGGGACTTCCGAACACTGAAGCTTTCTTT. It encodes CASKTMGLPNTEAFF.

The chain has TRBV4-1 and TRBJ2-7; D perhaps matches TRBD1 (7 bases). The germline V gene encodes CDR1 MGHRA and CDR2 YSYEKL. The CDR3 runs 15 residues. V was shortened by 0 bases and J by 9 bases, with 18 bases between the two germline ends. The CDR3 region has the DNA TGCGCCAGCAGCCAAGATGGGCAGGGGGGAGTCGGGCAGTACTTC. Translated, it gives CASSQDGQGGVGQYF.

CDR3 sequence reads: CASSVGPLGGRQETQYF. CDR3 sequence (DNA): TGTGCCAGCAGCGTAGGTCCCCTGGGGGGGCGGCAAGAGACCCAGTACTTC. This sequence joins TRBV9 and TRBJ2-5, with D possibly being TRBD2 (7 bases). CDR3 length equals 17 residues. Germline V lookup: CDR1 SGDLS, CDR2 YYNGEE. V was pared by 0 bases and J by 2 bases, with 17 bases between.

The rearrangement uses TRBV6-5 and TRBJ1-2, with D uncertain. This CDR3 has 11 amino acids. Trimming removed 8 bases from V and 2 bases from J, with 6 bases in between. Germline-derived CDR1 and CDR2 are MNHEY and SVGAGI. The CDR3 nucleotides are TGTGCCAGCCTCCTGAACTATGGCTACACCTTC. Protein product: CASLLNYGYTF.

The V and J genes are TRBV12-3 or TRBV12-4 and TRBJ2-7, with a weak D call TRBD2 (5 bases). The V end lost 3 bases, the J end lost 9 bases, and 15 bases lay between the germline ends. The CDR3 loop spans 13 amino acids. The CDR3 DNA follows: TGTGCCAGCAGTTTGATCCGGGGTATGAGGCAGTACGTC. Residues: CASSLIRGMRQYV.

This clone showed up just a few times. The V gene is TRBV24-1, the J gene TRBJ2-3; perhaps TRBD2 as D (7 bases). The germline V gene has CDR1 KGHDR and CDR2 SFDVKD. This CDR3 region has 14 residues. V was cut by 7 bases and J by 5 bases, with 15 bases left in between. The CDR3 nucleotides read TGTGCCACCAGCTCCCCGGGGGGCTTAGATACGCAGTATTTT. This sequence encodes CATSSPGGLDTQYF.

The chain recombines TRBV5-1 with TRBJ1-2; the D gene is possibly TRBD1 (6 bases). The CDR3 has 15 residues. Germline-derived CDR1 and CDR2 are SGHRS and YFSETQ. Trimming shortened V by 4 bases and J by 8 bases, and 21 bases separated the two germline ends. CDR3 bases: TGCGCCAGCAGCCCCGGGGGGGGCGGGAAGGACGGCTACACCTTC. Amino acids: CASSPGGGGKDGYTF. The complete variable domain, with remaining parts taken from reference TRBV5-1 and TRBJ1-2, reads KAGVTQTPRYLIKTRGQQVTLSCSPISGHRSVSWYQQTPGQGLQFLFEYFSETQRNKGNFPGRFSGRQFSNSRSEMNVSTLELGDSALYLCASSPGGGGKDGYTFGSGTRLTVV.

The CDR3 nucleotides are TGTGCCAGCAGCCCCTGGCCTGGCCTGAACACTGAAGCTTTCTTT. Translation gives CASSPWPGLNTEAFF. The chain links TRBV7-3 to TRBJ1-1, with D uncertain. CDR3 length equals 15 residues. Germline V gene sequence: CDR1 SGHTA, CDR2 FQGTGA. The germline V and J ends were trimmed by 5 bases and 0 bases, with 13 bases remaining between them.

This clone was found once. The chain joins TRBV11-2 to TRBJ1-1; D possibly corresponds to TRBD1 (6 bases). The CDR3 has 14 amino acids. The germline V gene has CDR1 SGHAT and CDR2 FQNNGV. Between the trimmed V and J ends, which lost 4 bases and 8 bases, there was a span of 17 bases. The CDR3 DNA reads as TGTGCCAGCAGCTGGGGGGGGCAGGGCCGCGAAGCTTTCTTT. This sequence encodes CASSWGGQGREAFF.

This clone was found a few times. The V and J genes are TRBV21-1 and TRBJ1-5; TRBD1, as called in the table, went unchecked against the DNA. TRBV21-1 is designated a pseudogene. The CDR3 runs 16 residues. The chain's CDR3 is CASSKEIGTKIQPQHF. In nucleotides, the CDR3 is TGTGCCAGCAGCAAAGAGATCGGGACAAAAATTCAGCCCCAGCATTTT.

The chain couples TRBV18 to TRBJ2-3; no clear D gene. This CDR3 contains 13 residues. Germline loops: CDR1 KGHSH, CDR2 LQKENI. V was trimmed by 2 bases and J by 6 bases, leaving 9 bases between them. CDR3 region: CASSPNPGDTQYF. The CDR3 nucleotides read TGTGCCAGCTCACCAAACCCCGGGGATACGCAGTATTTT.

In nucleotides, the CDR3 is TGCAGCGTGGACAGGGGGCATACAGATACGCAGTATTTT. It codes for CSVDRGHTDTQYF. The chain carries TRBV29-1 and TRBJ2-3; 11 nucleotides align to TRBD1. In germline, CDR1 is SQVTM, CDR2 ANQGSEA. This CDR3 contains 13 residues. V shed 6 bases and J 3 bases; nucleotides not matched to a gene: 2.

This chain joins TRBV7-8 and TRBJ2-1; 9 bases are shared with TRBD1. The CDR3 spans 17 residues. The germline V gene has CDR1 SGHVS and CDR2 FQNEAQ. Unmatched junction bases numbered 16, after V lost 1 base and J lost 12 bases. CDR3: CASSLVPPGQGVLGQFF. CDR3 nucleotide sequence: TGTGCCAGCAGCTTAGTACCCCCGGGACAGGGTGTTTTGGGGCAGTTCTTC.

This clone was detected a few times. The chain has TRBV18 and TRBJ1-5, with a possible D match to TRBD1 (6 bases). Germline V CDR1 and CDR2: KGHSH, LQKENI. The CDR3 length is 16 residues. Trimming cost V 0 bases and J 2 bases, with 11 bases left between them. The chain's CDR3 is CASSPPGAGGNQPQHF. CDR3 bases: TGTGCCAGCTCACCACCGGGGGCAGGGGGCAATCAGCCCCAGCATTTT.

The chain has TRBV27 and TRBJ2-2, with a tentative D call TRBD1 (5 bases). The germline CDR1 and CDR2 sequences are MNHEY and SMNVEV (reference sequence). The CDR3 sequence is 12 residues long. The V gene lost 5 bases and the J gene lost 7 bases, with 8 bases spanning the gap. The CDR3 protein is CASSPGHGELFF. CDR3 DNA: TGTGCCAGCAGTCCTGGACACGGGGAGCTGTTTTTT.

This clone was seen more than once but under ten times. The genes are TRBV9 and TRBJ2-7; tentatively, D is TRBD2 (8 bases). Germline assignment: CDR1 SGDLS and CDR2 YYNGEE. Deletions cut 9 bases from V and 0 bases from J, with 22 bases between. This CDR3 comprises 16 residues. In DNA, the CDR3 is TGTGCCAACGGGGGGGTTGGACAGGACCGCTCCTACGAGCAGTACGTC. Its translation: CANGGVGQDRSYEQYV.

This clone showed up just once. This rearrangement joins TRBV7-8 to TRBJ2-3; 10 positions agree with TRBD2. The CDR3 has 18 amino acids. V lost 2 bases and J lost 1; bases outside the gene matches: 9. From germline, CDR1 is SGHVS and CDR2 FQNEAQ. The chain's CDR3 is CASSLWEVLAGGTDTQYF. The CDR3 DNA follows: TGTGCCAGCAGCTTATGGGAGGTTCTAGCGGGGGGCACAGATACGCAGTATTTT. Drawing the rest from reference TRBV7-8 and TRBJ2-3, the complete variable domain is GAGVSQSPRYKVAKRGQDVALRCDPISGHVSLFWYQQALGQGPEFLTYFQNEAQLDKSGLPSDRFFAERPEGSVSTLKIQRTQQEDSAVYLCASSLWEVLAGGTDTQYFGPGTRLTVL.

CDR3 in amino acids: CASSFSSGANVLTF. The CDR3 DNA reads TGTGCCAGCAGCTTTTCTTCCGGGGCCAACGTCCTGACTTTC. The chain has TRBV7-9 and TRBJ2-6; D is ambiguous. V was cut by 3 bases and J by 4 bases, with 7 bases left in between. The CDR3 has 14 amino acids. The germline CDR1 and CDR2 sequences are SEHNR and FQNEAQ (reference sequence).

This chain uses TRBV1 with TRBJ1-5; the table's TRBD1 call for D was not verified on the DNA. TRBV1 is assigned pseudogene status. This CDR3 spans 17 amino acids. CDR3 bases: TGCACCAGCAGCCAAGGGGCGCCCCGACAGCACAATCAGCCCCAGCATTTT. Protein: CTSSQGAPRQHNQPQHF.

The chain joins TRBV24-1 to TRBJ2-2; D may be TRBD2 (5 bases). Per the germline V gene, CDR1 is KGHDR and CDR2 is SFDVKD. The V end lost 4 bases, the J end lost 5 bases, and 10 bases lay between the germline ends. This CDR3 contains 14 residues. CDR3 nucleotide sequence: TGTGCCACCAGTGACTCCTCGGGGACCGGGGAGCTGTTTTTT. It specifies CATSDSSGTGELFF.

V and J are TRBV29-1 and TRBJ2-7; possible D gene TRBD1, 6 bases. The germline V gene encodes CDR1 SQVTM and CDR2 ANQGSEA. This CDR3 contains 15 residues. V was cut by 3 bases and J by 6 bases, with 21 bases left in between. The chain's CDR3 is CSVEGTDSPWGEQYF. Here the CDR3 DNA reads TGCAGCGTTGAGGGTACGGACAGCCCTTGGGGCGAGCAGTACTTC.